The TCR beta chain described here comes from a study of regulatory T cells in long-lasting Graves disease. V lost 3 bases and J 4 bases, leaving 10 bases between the germline ends. CDR3 length equals 13 residues. The V gene's germline CDR1 is MGHDK and CDR2 SYGVNS. Arm-PCR of CDR3 regions and iRepertoire HTBI primers were the basis on which TCR beta libraries were built. TCRdb ran MiXCR on the multiplex PCR reads and lists one entry per CDR3 protein. The data hold about 220,000 distinct CDR3 sequences, with roughly a fifth observed a single time. This clonotype has ten or more counts. Its antigen is as yet unknown. Study results and limitations: TRBV28, TRBJ1-2 and TRBJ2-5 were segments that persistent disease favored. The small sample size may have reduced accuracy.

Time point: newly diagnosed GD, antithyroid drugs for less than 3 months. TCR sequences were obtained from RNA taken from PBMCs. A further study also used this sample, focusing on T cells in Graves' hyperthyroidism and ophthalmopathy. That source reports: A first-round RT-PCR of the TCR CDR3 used the HTBI primer set.

This sequence was found in a woman in her twenties or thirties with Graves disease. The sample here was peripheral blood mononuclear cells (PBMCs), taken at new diagnosis, from a patient treated with antithyroid drugs. V is TRBV25-1 and J is TRBJ2-7; weak D call: TRBD2 (6 bases). CDR3 protein: CASSEGGRYEQYF. As DNA, the CDR3 is TGTGCCAGCAGTGAGGGGGGAAGGTACGAGCAGTACTTC.